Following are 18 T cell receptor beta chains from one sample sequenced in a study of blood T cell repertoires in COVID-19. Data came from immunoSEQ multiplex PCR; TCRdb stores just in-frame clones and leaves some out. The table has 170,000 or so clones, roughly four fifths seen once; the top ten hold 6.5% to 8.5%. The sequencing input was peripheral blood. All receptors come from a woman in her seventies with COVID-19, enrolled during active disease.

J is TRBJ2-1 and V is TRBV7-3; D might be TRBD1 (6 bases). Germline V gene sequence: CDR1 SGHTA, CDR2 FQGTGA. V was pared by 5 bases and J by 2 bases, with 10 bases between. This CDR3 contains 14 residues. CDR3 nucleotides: TGTGCCAGCAGCCCCGGGGACACCTACAATGAGCAGTTCTTC. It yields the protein CASSPGDTYNEQFF.

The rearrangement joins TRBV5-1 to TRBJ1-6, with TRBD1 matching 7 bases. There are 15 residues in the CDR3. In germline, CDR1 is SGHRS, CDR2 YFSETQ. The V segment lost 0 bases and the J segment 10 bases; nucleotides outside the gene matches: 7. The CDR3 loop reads CASSLALQGQSPLHF. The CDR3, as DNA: TGCGCCAGCAGCTTGGCCCTACAGGGGCAATCACCCCTCCACTTT.

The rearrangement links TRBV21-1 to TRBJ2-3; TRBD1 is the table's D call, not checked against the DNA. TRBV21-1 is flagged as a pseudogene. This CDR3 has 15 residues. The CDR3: CASSKYCQGTDTQYF. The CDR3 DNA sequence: TGTGCCAGCAGCAAATATTGCCAGGGGACAGATACGCAGTATTTT.

The CDR3: CASSQDLAGTSGKDTQYF. In DNA form, the CDR3 reads TGCGCCAGCAGCCAAGATCTAGCGGGGACTAGCGGGAAAGATACGCAGTATTTT. The gene calls are TRBV4-3 and TRBJ2-3; 13 bases map to TRBD2. Germline CDR1 reads LGHNA; CDR2 reads YSLEER. V dropped 0 bases and J dropped 5; count of bases not matched to a gene: 8. CDR3 length: 18 residues.

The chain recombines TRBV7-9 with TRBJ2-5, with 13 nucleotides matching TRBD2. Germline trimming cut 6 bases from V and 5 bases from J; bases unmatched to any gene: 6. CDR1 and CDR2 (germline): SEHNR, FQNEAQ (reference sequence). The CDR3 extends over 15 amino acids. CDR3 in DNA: TGTGCCAGCAGACTAGCGGGAGGGCCGGAGGAGACCCAGTACTTC. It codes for CASRLAGGPEETQYF.

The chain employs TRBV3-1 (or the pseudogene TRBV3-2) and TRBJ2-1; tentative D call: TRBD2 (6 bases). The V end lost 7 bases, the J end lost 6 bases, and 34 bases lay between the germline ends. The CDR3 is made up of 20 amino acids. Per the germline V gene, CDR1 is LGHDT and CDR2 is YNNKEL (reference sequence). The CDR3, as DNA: TGTGCCAGCACCGCCCGGACACGCGACCTTAGCGGACCTGACCTCAATGAGCAGTTCTTC. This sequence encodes CASTARTRDLSGPDLNEQFF.

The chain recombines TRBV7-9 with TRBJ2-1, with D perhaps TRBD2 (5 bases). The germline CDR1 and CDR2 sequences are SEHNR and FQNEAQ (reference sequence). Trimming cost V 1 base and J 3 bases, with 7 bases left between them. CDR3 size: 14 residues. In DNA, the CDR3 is TGTGCCAGCAGCTTAGGACGGGACTACAATGAGCAGTTCTTC. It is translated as CASSLGRDYNEQFF.

The CDR3 is CASSNSGRTDIQYF. CDR3 bases: TGTGCCAGCAGCAATAGCGGGAGAACGGACATTCAGTACTTC. The chain joins TRBV6-5 to TRBJ2-4; 9 bases align to TRBD2. The germline CDR1 and CDR2 sequences are MNHEY and SVGAGI. The CDR3 consists of 14 residues. V lost 6 bases and J lost 8; bases outside the gene matches: 8.

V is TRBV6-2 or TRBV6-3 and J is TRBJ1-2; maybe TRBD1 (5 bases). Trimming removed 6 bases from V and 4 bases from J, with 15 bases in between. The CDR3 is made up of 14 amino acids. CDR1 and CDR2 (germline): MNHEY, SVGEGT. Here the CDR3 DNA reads TGTGCCAGCAGCCCTCCGGGGACTTTCTATGGCTACACCTTC. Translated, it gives CASSPPGTFYGYTF.

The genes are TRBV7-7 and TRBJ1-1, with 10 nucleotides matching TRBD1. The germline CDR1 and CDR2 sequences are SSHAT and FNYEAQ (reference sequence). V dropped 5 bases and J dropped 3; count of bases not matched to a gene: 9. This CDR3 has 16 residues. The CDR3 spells CASSPGDRGLYTEAFF. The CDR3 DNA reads TGTGCCAGCAGCCCAGGCGACAGGGGGCTGTACACTGAAGCTTTCTTT. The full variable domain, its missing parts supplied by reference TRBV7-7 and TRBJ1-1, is GAGVSQSPRYKVTKRGQDVTLRCDPISSHATLYWYQQALGQGPEFLTYFNYEAQPDKSGLPSDRFSAERPEGSISTLTIQRTEQRDSAMYRCASSPGDRGLYTEAFFGQGTRLTVV.

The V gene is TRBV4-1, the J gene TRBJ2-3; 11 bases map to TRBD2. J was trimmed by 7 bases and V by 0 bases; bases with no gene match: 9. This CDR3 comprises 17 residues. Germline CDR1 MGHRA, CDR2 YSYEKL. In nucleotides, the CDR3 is TGCGCCAGCAGCCAAGAAGGTAGCGGGAGGGCCGCCAATACGCAGTATTTT. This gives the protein CASSQEGSGRAANTQYF.

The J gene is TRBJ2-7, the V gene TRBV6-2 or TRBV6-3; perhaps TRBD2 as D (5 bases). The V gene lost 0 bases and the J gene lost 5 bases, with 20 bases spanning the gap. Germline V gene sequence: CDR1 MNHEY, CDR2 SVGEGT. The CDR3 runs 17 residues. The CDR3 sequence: CASSYSRERTRANEQYF. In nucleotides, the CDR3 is TGTGCCAGCAGTTACTCTAGGGAAAGGACTCGGGCGAACGAGCAGTACTTC.

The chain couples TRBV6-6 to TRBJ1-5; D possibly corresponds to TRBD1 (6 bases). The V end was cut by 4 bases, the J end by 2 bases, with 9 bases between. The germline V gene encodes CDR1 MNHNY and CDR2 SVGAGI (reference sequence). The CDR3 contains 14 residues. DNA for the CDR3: TGTGCCAGCAGTTCCCGACAGGGCAATCAGCCCCAGCATTTT. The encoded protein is CASSSRQGNQPQHF.

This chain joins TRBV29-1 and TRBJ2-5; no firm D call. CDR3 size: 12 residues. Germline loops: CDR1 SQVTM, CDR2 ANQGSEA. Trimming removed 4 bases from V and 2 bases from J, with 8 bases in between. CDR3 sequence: CSVVHKQETQYF. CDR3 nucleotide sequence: TGCAGCGTTGTGCACAAGCAAGAGACCCAGTACTTC. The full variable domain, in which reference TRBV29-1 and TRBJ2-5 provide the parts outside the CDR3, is SAVISQKPSRDICQRGTSLTIQCQVDSQVTMMFWYRQQPGQSLTLIATANQGSEATYESGFVIDKFPISRPNLTFSTLTVSNMSPEDSSIYLCSVVHKQETQYFGPGTRLLVL.

CDR3 sequence: CSVAFQTQYF. CDR3 nucleotides: TGCAGCGTTGCGTTCCAGACCCAGTACTTC. V gene TRBV29-1 combines with J gene TRBJ2-5; D remains unclear. CDR3 length: 10 residues. Germline V lookup: CDR1 SQVTM, CDR2 ANQGSEA. V gave up 4 bases and J gave up 6 bases, with 6 bases separating them.

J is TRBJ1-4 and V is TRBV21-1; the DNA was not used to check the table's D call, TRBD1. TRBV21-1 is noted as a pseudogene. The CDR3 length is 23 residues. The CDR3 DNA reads TGTGCCAGCAGCAACGCCCCGGGACAGGTGAATTCGGGTCGCAAGGCAACTAATGAAAAACTGTTTTTT. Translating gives CASSNAPGQVNSGRKATNEKLFF.

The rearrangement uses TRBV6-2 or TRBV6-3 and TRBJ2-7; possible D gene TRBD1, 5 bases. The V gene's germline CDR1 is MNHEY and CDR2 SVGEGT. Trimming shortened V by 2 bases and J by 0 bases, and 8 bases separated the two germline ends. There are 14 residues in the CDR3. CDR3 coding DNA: TGTGCCAGCAGTTACGGGGCGACCTCCTACGAGCAGTACTTC. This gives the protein CASSYGATSYEQYF.

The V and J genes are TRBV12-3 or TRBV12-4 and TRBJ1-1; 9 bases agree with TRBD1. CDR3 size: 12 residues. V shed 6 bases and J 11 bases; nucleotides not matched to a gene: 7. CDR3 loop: CASRRQGGLAFF. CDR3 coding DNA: TGTGCCAGCAGAAGACAGGGGGGCTTGGCTTTCTTT.